Listed below are T cell receptor beta chains from one sample, sequenced in a study of T cell repertoires in cytomegalovirus infection. These TCRs are of unknown antigen specificity. TCRdb independently ran MiXCR on the reads; one entry per CDR3 protein. The profile shows roughly 70,000 distinct CDR3 sequences, around 20% of them singletons. Source: CD8+ T cells from cultured PBMCs, taken from culture after CMV antigen stimulation. Receptor source: a human donor in good health (CMV status not recorded). Some clones in this sample may be carry-over from other donors' samples. Both conserved end residues are part of each CDR3. A D gene is named only where the DNA matches it firmly. Clone size, where shown, is once, few, many, or a class for clones that have expanded.

few,TRBV9,NA,TRBJ2-6,CASSVGTSGANVLTF,TGTGCCAGCAGCGTAGGTACCTCTGGGGCCAACGTCCTGACTTTC
few,TRBV7-2,NA,TRBJ1-1,CASSLNGVFNTEAFF,TGTGCCAGCAGCTTAAACGGCGTCTTCAACACTGAAGCTTTCTTT
NA,TRBV11-2,TRBD2,TRBJ2-3,CASSGLAGADTDTQYF,TGTGCCAGCAGCGGATTAGCGGGGGCCGACACAGATACGCAGTATTTT
NA,TRBV11-1,TRBD1,TRBJ2-7,CASSPTGVNYEQYF,TGTGCCAGCAGCCCCACAGGGGTCAACTACGAGCAGTACTTC
NA,TRBV6-2/TRBV6-3,NA,TRBJ1-6,CASHRLLNSPLHF,TGTGCCAGCCACAGGCTCTTAAATTCACCCCTCCACTTT
few,TRBV7-2,NA,TRBJ2-2,CASSPKLPYHPNGGKLFF,TGTGCCAGCAGCCCTAAATTACCGTACCACCCGAATGGGGGGAAGCTGTTTTTT
NA,TRBV12-3/TRBV12-4,TRBD1,TRBJ2-7,CASSLGTGRVYEQYF,TGTGCCAGCAGTTTAGGGACAGGGAGAGTTTACGAGCAGTACTTC
few,TRBV11-3,NA,TRBJ1-5,CASILRRINQPQHF,TGTGCCAGCATCCTAAGAAGGATCAATCAGCCCCAGCATTTT
few,TRBV7-2,TRBD1,TRBJ2-5,CASRADRGRQETQYF,TGTGCCAGCAGGGCGGACAGGGGACGCCAAGAGACCCAGTACTTC
few,TRBV4-1,NA,TRBJ1-1,CASSHTAVTEAFF,TGCGCCAGCAGCCACACAGCAGTCACTGAAGCTTTCTTT
few,TRBV6-6,NA,TRBJ1-2,CASSAMVGSYGYTF,TGTGCCAGCAGTGCTATGGTAGGGAGCTATGGCTACACCTTC
NA,TRBV12-3/TRBV12-4,NA,TRBJ2-3,CASSDGGADTQYF,TGTGCCAGCAGTGACGGTGGGGCAGATACGCAGTATTTT
few,TRBV7-8,NA,TRBJ1-6,CASSGPGRENYNSPLHF,TGTGCCAGCAGCGGTCCGGGACGGGAAAACTATAATTCACCCCTCCACTTT
few,TRBV6-5,TRBD2,TRBJ2-1,CASSSQSGSSYNEQFF,TGTGCCAGCAGTTCCCAAAGCGGGAGCTCCTACAATGAGCAGTTCTTC
few,TRBV7-2,NA,TRBJ2-2,CASSLSTRGGELFF,TGTGCCAGCAGCTTATCAACCAGGGGCGGGGAGCTGTTTTTT
few,TRBV15,TRBD2,TRBJ2-3,CATSRDRGGPQYF,TGTGCCACCAGCAGAGATCGGGGGGGCCCTCAGTATTTT
NA,TRBV12-3/TRBV12-4,NA,TRBJ2-7,CASSPGVYEQYF,TGTGCCAGCAGTCCCGGAGTCTACGAGCAGTACTTC
few,TRBV7-6,NA,TRBJ2-5,CASSFGRGETQYF,TGTGCCAGCAGCTTCGGAAGGGGAGAGACCCAGTACTTC
many,TRBV19,NA,TRBJ2-1,CASSIENRYNEQFF,TGTGCCAGTAGTATAGAAAACAGGTACAATGAGCAGTTCTTC
many,TRBV12-3/TRBV12-4,NA,TRBJ1-4,CASSLSREKLFF,TGTGCCAGCAGTTTATCGCGTGAAAAACTGTTTTTT
NA,TRBV7-2,TRBD1,TRBJ1-5,CASSYRTGSSNQPQHF,TGTGCCAGCAGCTATAGGACAGGGAGTAGCAATCAGCCCCAGCATTTT
NA,TRBV29-1,NA,TRBJ2-3,CSAPGTDTQYF,TGCAGCGCCCCCGGAACAGATACGCAGTATTTT
NA,TRBV7-9,NA,TRBJ1-2,CASSFGREGYTF,TGTGCCAGCAGCTTTGGCAGGGAGGGCTACACCTTC
few,TRBV12-3/TRBV12-4,NA,TRBJ1-3,CASSFLNSGNTIYF,TGTGCCAGCAGTTTTTTAAACTCTGGAAACACCATATATTTT
NA,TRBV2,NA,TRBJ2-2,CASSEAVGVTGELFF,TGTGCCAGCAGTGAAGCTGTGGGGGTCACCGGGGAGCTGTTTTTT
many,TRBV28,TRBD1,TRBJ1-6,CASRPTGGFDNSPLHF,TGTGCCAGCAGACCGACAGGGGGCTTCGATAATTCACCCCTCCACTTT
few,TRBV7-2,NA,TRBJ2-3,CASSLAWSTDTQYF,TGTGCCAGCAGCTTAGCGTGGAGCACAGATACGCAGTATTTT
few,TRBV27,NA,TRBJ2-5,CASSFAETQYF,TGTGCCAGCAGTTTTGCAGAGACCCAGTACTTC
NA,TRBV7-2,NA,TRBJ2-2,CASSLLGSNTGELFF,TGTGCCAGCAGCTTATTAGGTTCGAACACCGGGGAGCTGTTTTTT
many,TRBV19,TRBD1,TRBJ2-7,CASSAGTGGYEQYF,TGTGCCAGTAGTGCCGGGACAGGGGGCTACGAGCAGTACTTC
many,TRBV7-6,TRBD1,TRBJ2-1,CASSSVSTGALIYNEQFF,TGTGCCAGCAGCTCCGTTTCGACAGGGGCTCTCATTTACAATGAGCAGTTCTTC
NA,TRBV4-1,NA,TRBJ1-1,CASSQDGGTASTEAFF,TGCGCCAGCAGCCAAGATGGTGGTACCGCGAGCACTGAAGCTTTCTTT
few,TRBV7-6,NA,TRBJ2-5,CASSLAMGYQETQYF,TGTGCCAGCAGCTTAGCGATGGGGTACCAAGAGACCCAGTACTTC